This is a list of T cell receptor beta chains from one sample in a study of graft-versus-host responses after intestinal transplantation. Their antigen targets remain unknown. The assay was immunoSEQ multiplex PCR, and TCRdb's table has in-frame clones only and misses some. The data hold approximately 79,000 clones, with roughly 85% observed a single time. Material: unstimulated CD4+ T cells sorted from spleen or lymph node cells, obtained before intestinal transplant. The receptors come from a human donor who received an intestinal transplant. The CDR3 runs from the conserved cysteine through the conserved F or W. Some rows mark clone size as missing; the rest say once, few, many or name a class of expanded clone.

clone_size,v_call,j_call,cdr3_aa
NA,TRBV9,TRBJ2-2,CASSVLGQGTTGELFF
many,TRBV28,TRBJ1-6,CASSRRLGGSPLHF
NA,TRBV5-1,TRBJ1-2,CASSRNRADYGYTF
NA,TRBV5-1,TRBJ2-7,CASSLIVAGGYEQYF
few,TRBV10-2,TRBJ1-5,CAAAGGAHNQPQHF
NA,TRBV7-8,TRBJ2-7,CASSLGTSASYEQYF
NA,TRBV5-1,TRBJ1-6,CASSLQGYNSPLHF
NA,TRBV21-1,TRBJ2-3,CASSKAPIAGLTDTQYF
NA,TRBV19,TRBJ2-5,CASSARTSWETQYF
NA,TRBV25-1,TRBJ2-5,CASSDVAEETQYF
NA,TRBV5-1,TRBJ2-4,CASNTGFENIQYF
NA,TRBV5-1,TRBJ1-4,CASSTGGTGNEKLFF
NA,TRBV29-1,TRBJ2-5,CSVLRGETQYF
NA,TRBV10-3,TRBJ1-6,CAISGRGGAYNSPLHF
NA,TRBV28,TRBJ2-1,CASRGGRLGYNEQFF
NA,TRBV20-1,TRBJ1-1,CSARDREAFF
NA,TRBV7-9,TRBJ2-7,CASSLTGLSSYEQYF
NA,TRBV9,TRBJ2-7,CASSVSLEAGGRYEQYF
NA,TRBV7-9,TRBJ1-2,CASSPDRHYGYTF
NA,TRBV28,TRBJ1-5,CASSFSTGGNQPQHF
NA,TRBV6-5,TRBJ1-2,CASTGTVVYGYTF
NA,TRBV11-1,TRBJ2-1,CASSSPERDLDEQFF
NA,TRBV30,TRBJ2-2,CALDRSNTGELFF
NA,TRBV5-1,TRBJ2-1,CASSLGLLAGGPNEQFF
NA,TRBV11-2,TRBJ2-7,CASSLDRDSEQYF
NA,TRBV5-6,TRBJ2-1,CASSLFSTGAYNEQFF
once,TRBV10-2,TRBJ2-5,CASSRSSGPGGEQYF
NA,TRBV4-2,TRBJ2-5,CASSQGTSGTLQETQYF
NA,TRBV7-6,TRBJ2-7,CASSPSPGGYSYEQYF
few,TRBV25-1,TRBJ2-7,CASSEQYVLGTGTYEQYF
NA,TRBV18,TRBJ2-7,CASSTNPYEQYF
NA,TRBV10-1,TRBJ2-4,CATSSVIGDIQYF
NA,TRBV15,TRBJ2-2,CATSPRPGKWTGELFF
NA,TRBV28,TRBJ1-4,CASSPIDRNNEKLFF
NA,TRBV5-4,TRBJ2-5,CAMGLAGGAETQYF
NA,TRBV28,TRBJ1-6,CASRPLTGATSPLHF
NA,TRBV5-1,TRBJ1-1,CASSSDRGTEAFF
NA,TRBV6-5,TRBJ1-1,CASISPKRTEAFF
NA,TRBV6-1,TRBJ2-7,CASKSGQAYEQYF
NA,TRBV18,TRBJ2-7,CASSRQGAAYEQYF
NA,TRBV6-1,TRBJ2-7,CASSHADPGYEQYF
NA,TRBV18,TRBJ2-3,CASSPPAAGGPGDTQYF